This entry lists 32 T cell receptor beta chains sequenced from one sample in a study of CD8+ T cells in alopecia areata. Once RNA had been extracted, it was reverse transcribed into cDNA to act as the sequencing template. This table comes from immunoSEQ multiplex PCR, and its TCRdb copy is limited to in-frame clones, with some not included. Counted here are more than 95,000 clones, over 60% occurring once; the ten biggest clones make up 2.5% to 3.5%. The sample taken for sequencing was CD4+ T cells sorted from blood. The receptors were gathered from a human donor in good health.

The chain carries TRBV2 and TRBJ1-6; D remains ambiguous. CDR3 length: 12 residues. In germline, CDR1 is SNHLY, CDR2 FYNNEI. Trimming removed 7 bases from V and 12 bases from J, with 13 bases in between. The CDR3 spells CASTDPMEPLHF. DNA of the CDR3: TGTGCCAGCACCGACCCGATGGAACCCCTCCACTTT.

This clone was detected a few times. Here the CDR3 DNA reads TGTGCCAGCAGCTTCCCTGGGACTAGTACAGATACGCAGTATTTT. Its protein product is CASSFPGTSTDTQYF. The chain couples TRBV5-6 to TRBJ2-3, with 8 bases fitting TRBD2. Germline loops: CDR1 SGHDT, CDR2 YYEEEE. This CDR3 is built from 15 residues. The V segment lost 2 bases and the J segment 3 bases; nucleotides outside the gene matches: 5. The entire variable domain, with the rest obtained from reference TRBV5-6 and TRBJ2-3, is as follows: DAGVTQSPTHLIKTRGQQVTLRCSPKSGHDTVSWYQQALGQGPQFIFQYYEEEERQRGNFPDRFSGHQFPNYSSELNVNALLLGDSALYLCASSFPGTSTDTQYFGPGTRLTVL.

This clone was detected only a few times. The J gene is TRBJ1-2, the V gene TRBV25-1; 7 nucleotides align to TRBD1. The J segment lost 4 bases and the V segment lost 1 base, leaving 3 bases of the junction unmatched. The CDR3 has 14 residues. Germline V CDR1 and CDR2: MGHDK, SYGVNS. The CDR3 loop reads CASSESPGGYGYTF. CDR3 DNA: TGTGCCAGCAGTGAATCCCCAGGGGGCTATGGCTACACCTTC.

The chain has TRBV12-5 and TRBJ1-2; TRBD1 matches at 10 bases. V dropped 9 bases and J dropped 7; count of bases not matched to a gene: 2. Germline CDR1 reads LGHNT; CDR2 reads FRNRAP. The CDR3 runs 11 residues. CDR3: CASWTGGGYTF. CDR3 nucleotides: TGTGCTAGCTGGACAGGGGGTGGCTACACCTTC.

This chain uses TRBV4-1 with TRBJ1-3; D is ambiguous. This CDR3 is built from 13 residues. CDR1 MGHRA and CDR2 YSYEKL come from the germline V gene. Trimming shortened V by 5 bases and J by 0 bases, and 5 bases separated the two germline ends. The CDR3 sequence: CASSGFSGNTIYF. CDR3 sequence (DNA): TGCGCCAGCAGCGGATTCTCTGGAAACACCATATATTTT.

The rearrangement uses TRBV15 and TRBJ1-5; D remains ambiguous. The CDR3 extends over 13 amino acids. CDR1 is LNHNV, CDR2 YYDKDF, per germline (reference sequence). Trimming cost V 7 bases and J 6 bases, with 13 bases left between them. The CDR3 protein is CATTNLRSQPQHF. CDR3 in DNA: TGTGCCACCACGAACCTACGGAGTCAGCCCCAGCATTTT.

The rearrangement uses TRBV29-1 and TRBJ2-1; D possibly corresponds to TRBD2 (7 bases). Looked up from germline, CDR1 is SQVTM and CDR2 is ANQGSEA. The CDR3 extends over 12 amino acids. Trimming left V 8 bases short and J 14 bases short, with 22 bases between. CDR3 coding DNA: TGCAGCCTCCTTAAAGGGGGGGCTTCGGAGTTCTTC. It encodes CSLLKGGASEFF.

The table lists this clone with a few counts. V gene TRBV29-1 combines with J gene TRBJ1-2; D may be TRBD1 (5 bases). Germline loops: CDR1 SQVTM, CDR2 ANQGSEA. CDR3 size: 12 residues. Trimming removed 6 bases at V and 2 bases at J, with 10 bases between. CDR3 in DNA: TGCAGCGTCGAGACAGCAAACTATGGCTACACCTTC. Encoded protein: CSVETANYGYTF.

This chain uses TRBV9 with TRBJ2-1; D might be TRBD2 (6 bases). The CDR3 covers 15 residues. Germline V gives CDR1 SGDLS, CDR2 YYNGEE. V lost 4 bases and J lost 0, with 11 bases in between. The CDR3 region is CASSNLAASYNEQFF. The DNA for the CDR3 is TGTGCCAGCAGCAACTTAGCGGCCTCCTACAATGAGCAGTTCTTC. Full variable domain (remainder filled in from reference TRBV9 and TRBJ2-1): DSGVTQTPKHLITATGQRVTLRCSPRSGDLSVYWYQQSLDQGLQFLIQYYNGEERAKGNILERFSAQQFPDLHSELNLSSLELGDSALYFCASSNLAASYNEQFFGPGTRLTVL.

V and J are TRBV30 and TRBJ1-2; tentative D call: TRBD1 (5 bases). V lost 0 bases, J lost 4 bases, and 33 bases lay in between. Germline CDR1 and CDR2: GTSNPN and SVGIG (reference sequence). The CDR3 spans 21 residues. The CDR3 nucleotides read TGTGCCTGGAGTGTACGTGTACAGGAAGATCGTTGGACGAGTTTGTTCTATGGCTACACCTTC. Its protein product is CAWSVRVQEDRWTSLFYGYTF.

This chain joins TRBV6-5 and TRBJ1-1; D may be TRBD1 (6 bases). The CDR3 is made up of 15 amino acids. Germline-derived CDR1 and CDR2 are MNHEY and SVGAGI. The V end lost 0 bases, the J end lost 3 bases, and 11 bases lay between the germline ends. The CDR3 loop is CASSYSWGLDTEAFF. DNA of the CDR3: TGTGCCAGCAGTTACTCTTGGGGGCTGGACACTGAAGCTTTCTTT.

V and J are TRBV7-8 and TRBJ1-5; tentative D call: TRBD1 (6 bases). Germline lookup yields CDR1 SGHVS and CDR2 FQNEAQ. CDR3 size: 15 residues. The V gene lost 3 bases and the J gene lost 2 bases, with 11 bases spanning the gap. The CDR3 nucleotides are TGTGCCAGCAGCTTTACAGGGAGCGGCAATCAGCCCCAGCATTTT. This encodes CASSFTGSGNQPQHF. The whole variable domain, remainder taken from reference TRBV7-8 and TRBJ1-5, is GAGVSQSPRYKVAKRGQDVALRCDPISGHVSLFWYQQALGQGPEFLTYFQNEAQLDKSGLPSDRFFAERPEGSVSTLKIQRTQQEDSAVYLCASSFTGSGNQPQHFGDGTRLSIL.

The chain uses TRBV7-8 and TRBJ2-5; D uncertain. Germline CDR1 is SGHVS and CDR2 is FQNEAQ. This CDR3 has 13 amino acids. V shed 1 base and J shed 1 base, with 4 bases lying between them. The CDR3 DNA reads as TGTGCCAGCAGCTTAGGGCCCCAAGAGACCCAGTACTTC. The encoded protein is CASSLGPQETQYF.

The chain couples TRBV7-9 to TRBJ2-7, with 11 bases that match TRBD1. The CDR3 has 15 amino acids. The germline V gene encodes CDR1 SEHNR and CDR2 FQNEAQ (reference sequence). The V gene end was trimmed by 6 bases and the J gene end by 2 bases; junction bases not matched to a gene: 6. CDR3 bases: TGTGCCAGCAGTTGGCCGGGACAGGGGGCCTACGAGCAGTACTTC. It is translated as CASSWPGQGAYEQYF.

The chain joins TRBV29-1 to TRBJ2-3, with D perhaps TRBD1 (5 bases). CDR1 SQVTM and CDR2 ANQGSEA come from the germline V gene. The CDR3 contains 14 residues. V shed 4 bases and J shed 4 bases, with 15 bases lying between them. CDR3 residues: CSVAGYHGADTQYF. DNA for the CDR3: TGCAGCGTTGCAGGGTATCACGGCGCAGATACGCAGTATTTT.

The chain links TRBV29-1 to TRBJ2-5; TRBD2 might be the D (6 bases). The CDR3 is 12 residues long. CDR1 SQVTM and CDR2 ANQGSEA come from the germline V gene. Trimming removed 8 bases at V and 10 bases at J, with 20 bases between. The CDR3 sequence: CSPRGLQGVQYF. CDR3 coding DNA: TGCAGCCCCCGGGGACTTCAAGGGGTCCAGTACTTC. The full variable domain, in which reference TRBV29-1 and TRBJ2-5 provide the parts outside the CDR3, is SAVISQKPSRDICQRGTSLTIQCQVDSQVTMMFWYRQQPGQSLTLIATANQGSEATYESGFVIDKFPISRPNLTFSTLTVSNMSPEDSSIYLCSPRGLQGVQYFGPGTRLLVL.

V is TRBV28 and J is TRBJ2-3; 7 nucleotides agree with TRBD2. The CDR3 sequence is 15 residues long. The J segment lost 5 bases and the V segment lost 5 bases, leaving 10 bases of the junction unmatched. The V gene's germline CDR1 is MDHEN and CDR2 SYDVKM. In DNA form, the CDR3 reads TGTGCCAGCAGTCGCCCCGGGAGGACGGGAGATACGCAGTATTTT. It translates to CASSRPGRTGDTQYF.

The chain couples TRBV6-1 to TRBJ1-5; the D is unclear. Trimming took 5 bases from V and 2 from J, leaving 10 bases between them. CDR1 and CDR2 from the germline V gene are MNHNS and SASEGT. The CDR3 contains 14 residues. DNA for the CDR3: TGTGCCAGCAGTTTAGGGCACCGCAATCAGCCCCAGCATTTT. This translates into CASSLGHRNQPQHF.

The V gene is TRBV7-2, the J gene TRBJ2-5, with D unclear. V was pared by 2 bases and J by 5 bases, with 18 bases between. CDR3 length: 16 residues. Germline V lookup: CDR1 SGHTA, CDR2 FQGNSA. The CDR3 DNA is TGTGCCAGCAGCTTATTGACTGCCCCGACGTGGGAGACCCAGTACTTC. It is translated as CASSLLTAPTWETQYF.

Remarks on this clone: A much bigger clone sits one base away, suggesting this may be a read error. Different DNA sequences within this sample yield the same CDR3. The chain's CDR3 is CASSQDPVSYNEQFF. The CDR3 region has the DNA TGCGCCAGCAGCCAAGATCCGGTTTCCTACAATGAGCAGTTCTTC. The rearrangement uses TRBV4-1 and TRBJ2-1; no clear D gene. This CDR3 has 15 residues. Germline V gene sequence: CDR1 MGHRA, CDR2 YSYEKL. V shed 0 bases and J shed 1 base, with 7 bases lying between them.

This rearrangement joins TRBV7-9 to TRBJ2-2, with TRBD1 identical over 7 bases. Germline assignment: CDR1 SEHNR and CDR2 FQNEAQ (reference sequence). J lost 4 bases, V lost 6 bases, and 8 bases had no gene match. The length of the CDR3 is 15 residues. The CDR3 DNA sequence: TGTGCCAGCAGTGACAGGGTTCGGGGCACCGGGGAGCTGTTTTTT. The encoded protein is CASSDRVRGTGELFF. Full variable domain (rest looked up from reference TRBV7-9 and TRBJ2-2): DTGVSQNPRHKITKRGQNVTFRCDPISEHNRLYWYRQTLGQGPEFLTYFQNEAQLEKSRLLSDRFSAERPKGSFSTLEIQRTEQGDSAMYLCASSDRVRGTGELFFGEGSRLTVL.

This clone was seen more than once but under ten times. The rearrangement uses TRBV4-1 and TRBJ1-5; D gene uncertain. Germline assignment: CDR1 MGHRA and CDR2 YSYEKL. The ends were cut back, 3 bases at V and 2 bases at J, with 11 bases in the middle. This CDR3 spans 15 amino acids. The CDR3 coding sequence is TGCGCCAGCAGCCATCTCGGGGATGGCAATCAGCCCCAGCATTTT. It translates to CASSHLGDGNQPQHF.

This chain uses TRBV30 with TRBJ2-1; TRBD2 agrees at 8 bases. This CDR3 spans 18 amino acids. Germline lookup yields CDR1 GTSNPN and CDR2 SVGIG (reference sequence). The V and J ends lost 4 bases and 4 bases, in that order; junction bases with no gene match: 18. The DNA for the CDR3 is TGTGCCTGGACCAAAGGCCTAGCGGGCGGGCTACCTTACAATGAGCAGTTCTTC. Its translation: CAWTKGLAGGLPYNEQFF.

This clone appeared a single time. The chain employs TRBV25-1 and TRBJ2-2; 7 nucleotides agree with TRBD2. Losses at the gene ends were 0 bases for V and 7 bases for J; bases not matched to a gene: 5. This CDR3 contains 15 residues. Germline V gene lookup returns CDR1 MGHDK and CDR2 SYGVNS. In DNA, the CDR3 is TGTGCCAGCAGTGAATATATCGCTAGCGGCGGGGAGCTGTTTTTT. Translated, it gives CASSEYIASGGELFF.

This chain links TRBV29-1 with TRBJ1-2, with D hard to call. The V and J ends lost 6 bases and 7 bases respectively, with 3 bases between them. CDR1 and CDR2 (germline): SQVTM, ANQGSEA. CDR3 length: 8 amino acids. The DNA of the CDR3 is TGCAGCGTCCCTGGCTACACCTTC. The encoded protein is CSVPGYTF.

This clone showed up just once. The chain joins TRBV29-1 to TRBJ2-3, with a tentative D call TRBD2 (5 bases). Germline assignment: CDR1 SQVTM and CDR2 ANQGSEA. Between the trimmed V and J ends, which lost 7 bases and 1 base, there was a span of 15 bases. The CDR3 has 14 amino acids. CDR3 coding DNA: TGCAGCGCCGGAGAGAGGGCCCGCACAGATACGCAGTATTTT. It encodes CSAGERARTDTQYF.

This clone was detected only a few times. This chain connects TRBV30 to TRBJ2-6; possibly TRBD1 for D (6 bases). This CDR3 is 18 amino acids long. The germline V gene has CDR1 GTSNPN and CDR2 SVGIG (reference sequence). The V and J ends lost 3 bases and 0 bases respectively, with 18 bases between them. The DNA of the CDR3 is TGTGCCTGGAGACTTCAGGGGCCGAAGAGCTCTGGGGCCAACGTCCTGACTTTC. It yields the protein CAWRLQGPKSSGANVLTF.

The genes are TRBV4-1 and TRBJ2-6; D remains ambiguous. The germline V gene has CDR1 MGHRA and CDR2 YSYEKL. The CDR3 length is 15 residues. V shed 5 bases and J shed 3 bases, with 11 bases lying between them. The CDR3 reads CASSSKGYGANVLTF. Written as DNA, the CDR3 is TGCGCCAGCAGCTCCAAAGGGTATGGGGCCAACGTCCTGACTTTC.

J is TRBJ2-3 and V is TRBV7-8; 9 bases fit TRBD2. This CDR3 has 16 amino acids. The germline V gene encodes CDR1 SGHVS and CDR2 FQNEAQ. With V trimmed by 3 bases and J by 0 bases, 4 bases remained unmatched. CDR3 sequence: CASSFRAGGSTDTQYF. The CDR3 DNA reads as TGTGCCAGCAGCTTTCGGGCGGGGGGGAGCACAGATACGCAGTATTTT.

This clone showed up just a few times. The chain links TRBV23-1 to TRBJ1-2, with D hard to call. TRBV23-1 is an open reading frame, and its role is uncertain. There are 15 residues in the CDR3. V dropped 4 bases and J dropped 3 bases, with 15 bases sitting between them. CDR3 DNA sequence: TGCGCCAGCAGTCCACGAGCATTCGAAGACTATGGCTACACCTTC. Amino acid sequence: CASSPRAFEDYGYTF.

The chain is built from TRBV19 and TRBJ2-4; 7 nucleotides match TRBD1. J lost 3 bases, V lost 9 bases, and 5 bases had no gene match. This CDR3 contains 13 residues. CDR1 LNHDA and CDR2 SQIVND come from the germline V gene (reference sequence). CDR3 bases: TGTGCCAGAGGGGGCTACAACAAAAACATTCAGTACTTC. It is translated as CARGGYNKNIQYF.

The rearrangement links TRBV4-1 to TRBJ2-1; 8 bases match TRBD1. This CDR3 has 15 amino acids. The V gene end was trimmed by 0 bases and the J gene end by 4 bases; junction bases not matched to a gene: 2. The germline V gene has CDR1 MGHRA and CDR2 YSYEKL. The CDR3 here is CASSQDGTGYNEQFF. In DNA form, the CDR3 reads TGCGCCAGCAGCCAAGATGGGACAGGTTACAATGAGCAGTTCTTC.